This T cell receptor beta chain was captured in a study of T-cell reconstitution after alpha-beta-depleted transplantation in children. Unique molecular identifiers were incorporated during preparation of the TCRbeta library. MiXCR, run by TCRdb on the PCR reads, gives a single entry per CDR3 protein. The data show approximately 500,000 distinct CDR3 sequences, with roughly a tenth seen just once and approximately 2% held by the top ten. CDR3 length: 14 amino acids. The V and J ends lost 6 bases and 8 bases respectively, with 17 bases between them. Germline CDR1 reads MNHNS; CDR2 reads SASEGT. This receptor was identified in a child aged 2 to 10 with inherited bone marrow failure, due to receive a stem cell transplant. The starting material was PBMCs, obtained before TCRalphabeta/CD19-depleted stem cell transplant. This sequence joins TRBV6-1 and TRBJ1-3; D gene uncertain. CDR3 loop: CASSPDSGYHTIYF. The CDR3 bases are TGTGCCAGCAGCCCCGACTCGGGCTATCACACCATATATTTT.